This paragraph reports one T cell receptor beta chain. No antigen is known for it. The sample originates from a study of T cell clonotyping in hematopoietic cell transplantation. Study-wide results and caveats: At the given depth, recipient repertoires were over 95% de novo clonotypes.

V lost 6 bases and J 1 base, leaving 9 bases between the germline ends. The CDR3 runs to 13 residues. Per germline, CDR1 SGHVS and CDR2 FQNEAQ. Assay used: immunoSEQ multiplex PCR; TCRdb lists only in-frame clones, some missing. The top ten clones hold roughly 4.9% of a sample with 16,000 or so clones, 92% of them seen once. The sequencing input was peripheral blood mononuclear cells. This chain connects TRBV7-8 to TRBJ2-5; D tentatively reads TRBD1 or TRBD2 (6 bases each). This receptor was identified in a man aged 40-55 years in good health. Some clones in this sample may be carry-over from other donors' samples. This CDR3 is CASRQGGQETQYF. In DNA, the CDR3 is TGTGCCAGCAGACAGGGAGGCCAAGAGACCCAGTACTTC.